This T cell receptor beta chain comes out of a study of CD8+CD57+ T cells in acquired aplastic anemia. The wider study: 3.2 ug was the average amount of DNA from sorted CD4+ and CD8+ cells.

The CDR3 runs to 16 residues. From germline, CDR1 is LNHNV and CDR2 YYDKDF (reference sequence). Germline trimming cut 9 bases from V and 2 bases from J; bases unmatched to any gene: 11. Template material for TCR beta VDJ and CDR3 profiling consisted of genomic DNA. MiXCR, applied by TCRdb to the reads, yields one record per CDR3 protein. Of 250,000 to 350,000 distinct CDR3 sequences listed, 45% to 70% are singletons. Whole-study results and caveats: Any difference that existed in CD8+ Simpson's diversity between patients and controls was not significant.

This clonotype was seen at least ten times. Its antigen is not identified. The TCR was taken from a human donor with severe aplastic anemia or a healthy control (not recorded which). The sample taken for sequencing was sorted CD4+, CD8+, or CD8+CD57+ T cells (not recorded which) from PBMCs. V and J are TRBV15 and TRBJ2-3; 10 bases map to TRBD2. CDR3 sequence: CATRPGLADFTDTQYF. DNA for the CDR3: TGTGCCACACGGCCCGGACTAGCGGATTTCACAGATACGCAGTATTTT.